This T cell receptor beta chain came from a study of blood T cell repertoires in COVID-19. For the study at large: Specimens from acute and convalescent COVID-19 originated in the United States, Italy and Spain.

Germline CDR1 reads MNHEY; CDR2 reads SVGAGI. This CDR3 has 15 amino acids. Libraries were prepared by immunoSEQ multiplex PCR; TCRdb keeps only in-frame clonotypes and omits some of them. The data contain 200,000 to 300,000 clones, roughly 83% of them singletons. V usage is TRBV6-5 and J usage is TRBJ1-6, with D perhaps TRBD1 (5 bases). The TCR comes from a woman older than 75 with acute or convalescent COVID-19. The specimen sequenced was peripheral blood. The DNA of the CDR3 is TGTGCAGTCCAGGGAGGAGAGGGATATAATTCACCCCTCCACTTT. Its protein is CAVQGGEGYNSPLHF.